This TCR beta chain originates from a study of PD-L1 blockade in urothelial cancer. The sample's time point: pretreatment peripheral blood. Clones were sequenced by immunoSEQ multiplex PCR, and TCRdb holds only the in-frame ones, with some missing. In the table there are about 87,000 clones, about 83% of which are singletons. J gave up 7 bases and V 1 base, and 3 bases lay outside the gene matches. Germline CDR1 reads KGHSH; CDR2 reads LQKENI. This CDR3 contains 14 residues. The J gene is TRBJ2-1, the V gene TRBV18; 8 nucleotides match TRBD1. The TCR originated in a man between 60 and 75 years old with urothelial cancer. Material: PBMCs, obtained around atezolizumab (anti-PD-L1) treatment. CDR3 residues: CASSPLTGGNEQFF. CDR3 DNA sequence: TGTGCCAGCTCACCACTAACAGGGGGTAATGAGCAGTTCTTC.